This T cell receptor beta chain derives from a study of blood T cell repertoires in COVID-19. Study details: The study drew acute and convalescent COVID-19 samples from the United States, Italy and Spain. PBMCs, B-cell-depleted T cells, or T cells were the source of the cDNA or gDNA that made up the material.

The authors' processing: Amplification from reference gene primers served as the basis for estimated nucleated cell counts. Profiling relied on immunoSEQ multiplex PCR, and the TCRdb table lists in-frame clones only, not all of them. V, J and clone size are those of that table, while D and trimming were read from the DNA. The sample consists of some 160,000 clones, around 80% of them appearing once. Sequenced sample: peripheral blood. This receptor was taken from a man aged 70-80 years with active or convalescent COVID-19.

As DNA, the CDR3 is TGTGCCACCAGCAGAGATAGAAAGGCGGAGAGTGAGCAGTTCTTC. It specifies CATSRDRKAESEQFF. The chain has TRBV15 and TRBJ2-1; D uncertain. Germline V gene data show CDR1 as LNHNV and CDR2 as YYDKDF (reference sequence). V lost 0 bases and J lost 9, with 15 bases in between. The CDR3 runs 15 residues.